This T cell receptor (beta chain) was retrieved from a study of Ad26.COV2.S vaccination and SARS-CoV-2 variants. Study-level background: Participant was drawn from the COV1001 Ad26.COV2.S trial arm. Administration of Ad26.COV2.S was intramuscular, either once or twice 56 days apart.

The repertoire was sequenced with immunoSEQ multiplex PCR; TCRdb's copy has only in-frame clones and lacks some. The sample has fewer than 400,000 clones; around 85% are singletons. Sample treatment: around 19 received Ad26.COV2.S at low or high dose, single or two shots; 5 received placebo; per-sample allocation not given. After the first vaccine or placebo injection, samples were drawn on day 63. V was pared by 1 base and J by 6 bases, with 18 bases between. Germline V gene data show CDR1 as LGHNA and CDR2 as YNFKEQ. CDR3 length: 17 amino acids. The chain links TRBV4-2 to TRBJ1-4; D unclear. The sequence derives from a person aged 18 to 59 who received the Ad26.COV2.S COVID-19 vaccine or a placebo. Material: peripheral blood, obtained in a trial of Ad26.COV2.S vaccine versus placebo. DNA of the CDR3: TGTGCCAGCAGCCAAGTGGGGAGGAGCGGGAAGCATGAAAAACTGTTTTTT. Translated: CASSQVGRSGKHEKLFF.